Listed below are T cell receptor beta chains from one sample, sequenced in a study of patients and donors after allogeneic stem cell transplantation. TCRdb re-called the RT-PCR reads through MiXCR, storing one row per CDR3 protein. The table lists hundreds of thousands of distinct CDR3 sequences, about a sixth of them singletons. Sequenced: blood, either unsorted or a sorted T cell fraction (not recorded which). The receptors were gathered from a human donor who was either an allogeneic HSCT recipient or a stem cell or donor lymphocyte infusion donor (not recorded which). It is not recorded whose cells these are; they may come from a transplant donor. Both conserved end residues are part of each CDR3. The listing skips clone size in some rows; elsewhere it reads once, few, many or a size class.

>TRBV27|few|TRBJ2-7|15
CASSFSPGGSNEQYF
>TRBV12-3/TRBV12-4|few|TRBJ1-1|10
CASVETEAFF
>TRBV20-1|.|TRBJ2-3|17
CSALPWESSGSSDTQYF
>TRBV11-2|.|TRBJ2-7|15
CASKSTRGPTYEQYF
>TRBV30|.|TRBJ1-2|13
CGTNRGAGDGYTF
>TRBV7-3|.|TRBJ1-1|13
CASSLSGGLKTFF
>TRBV4-2|many|TRBJ2-3|16
CASSQELAGNTDTQYF
>TRBV2|few|TRBJ2-1|17
CASSESRLAGEGDEQFF
>TRBV6-2/TRBV6-3|.|TRBJ2-5|15
CASSYQDRRRETQYF
>TRBV20-1|few|TRBJ2-7|16
CSARVDGTGRFYEQYF
>TRBV4-3|few|TRBJ2-3|14
CASSQRLVSDTQYF
>TRBV28|few|TRBJ1-2|14
CASSSTGTSYGYTF
>TRBV12-3/TRBV12-4|.|TRBJ1-1|16
CASRQGERGKNTEAFF
>TRBV7-2|many|TRBJ1-1|16
CASSLRGGFMNTEAFF
>TRBV4-3|.|TRBJ1-6|15
CASSQARQYNSPLHF